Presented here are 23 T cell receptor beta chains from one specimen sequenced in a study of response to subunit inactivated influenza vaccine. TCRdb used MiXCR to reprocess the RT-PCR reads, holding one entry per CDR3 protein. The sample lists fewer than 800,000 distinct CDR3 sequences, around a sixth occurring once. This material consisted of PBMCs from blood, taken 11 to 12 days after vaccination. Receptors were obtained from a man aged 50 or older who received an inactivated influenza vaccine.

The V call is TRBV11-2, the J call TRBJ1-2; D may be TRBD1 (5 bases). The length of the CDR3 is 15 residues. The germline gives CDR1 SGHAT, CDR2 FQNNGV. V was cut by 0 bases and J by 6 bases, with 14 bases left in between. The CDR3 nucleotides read TGTGCCAGCAGCTTAGATCTTGAAGGGGCTGATGGCTACACCTTC. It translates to CASSLDLEGADGYTF.

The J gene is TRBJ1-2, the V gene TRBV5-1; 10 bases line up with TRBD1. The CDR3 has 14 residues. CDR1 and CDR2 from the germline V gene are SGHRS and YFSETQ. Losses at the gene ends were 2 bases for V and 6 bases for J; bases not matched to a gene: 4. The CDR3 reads CASSFSGTGDGYTF. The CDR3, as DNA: TGCGCCAGCAGCTTTTCCGGGACAGGGGATGGCTACACCTTC.

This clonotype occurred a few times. CDR3 bases: TGTGCCAGCAGCCCCCGGACTAGCGGGACCATTACCGAGCAGTACTTC. This gives the protein CASSPRTSGTITEQYF. The gene calls are TRBV9 and TRBJ2-7, with 12 bases fitting TRBD2. V dropped 4 bases and J dropped 6; count of bases not matched to a gene: 11. This CDR3 region has 16 residues. Germline V gene sequence: CDR1 SGDLS, CDR2 YYNGEE.

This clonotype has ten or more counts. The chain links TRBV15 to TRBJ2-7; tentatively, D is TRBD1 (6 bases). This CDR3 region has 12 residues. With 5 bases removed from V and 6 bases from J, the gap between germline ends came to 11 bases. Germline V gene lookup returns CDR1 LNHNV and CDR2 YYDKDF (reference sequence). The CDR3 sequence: CATSQTGFEQYF. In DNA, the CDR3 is TGTGCCACCAGCCAAACAGGGTTCGAGCAGTACTTC.

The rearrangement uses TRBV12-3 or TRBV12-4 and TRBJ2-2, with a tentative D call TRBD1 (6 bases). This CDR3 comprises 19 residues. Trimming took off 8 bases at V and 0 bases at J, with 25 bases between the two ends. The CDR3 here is CASQSLGGNQKANTGELFF. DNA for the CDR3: TGTGCCAGCCAGAGTCTTGGGGGCAACCAAAAAGCGAACACCGGGGAGCTGTTTTTT.

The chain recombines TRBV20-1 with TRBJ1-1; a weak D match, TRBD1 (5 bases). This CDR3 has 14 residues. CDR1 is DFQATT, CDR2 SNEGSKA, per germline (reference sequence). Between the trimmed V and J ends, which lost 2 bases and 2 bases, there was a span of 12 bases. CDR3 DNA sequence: TGCAGTGCTAGACTAGCAGGGCTTAACACTGAAGCTTTCTTT. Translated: CSARLAGLNTEAFF.

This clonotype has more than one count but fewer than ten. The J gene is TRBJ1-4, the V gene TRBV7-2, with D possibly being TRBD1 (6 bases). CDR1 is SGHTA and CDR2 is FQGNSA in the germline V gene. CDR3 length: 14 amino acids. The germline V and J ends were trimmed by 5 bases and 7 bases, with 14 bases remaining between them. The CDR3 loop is CASSPGRGVEKLFF. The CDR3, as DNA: TGTGCCAGCAGCCCGGGGAGGGGGGTTGAAAAACTGTTTTTT.

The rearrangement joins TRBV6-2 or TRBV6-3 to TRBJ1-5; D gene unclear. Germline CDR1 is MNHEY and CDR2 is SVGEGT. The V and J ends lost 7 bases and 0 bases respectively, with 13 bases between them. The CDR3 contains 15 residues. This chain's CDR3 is CASTSGQVSNQPQHF. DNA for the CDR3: TGTGCCAGCACCTCGGGTCAGGTTAGCAATCAGCCCCAGCATTTT.

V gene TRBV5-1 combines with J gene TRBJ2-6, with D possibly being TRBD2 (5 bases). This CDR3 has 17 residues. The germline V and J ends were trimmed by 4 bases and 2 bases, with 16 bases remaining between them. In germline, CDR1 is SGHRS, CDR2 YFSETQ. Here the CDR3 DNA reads TGCGCCAGCAGCGTTTGGTCGAGGGAGCCTGGGGCCAACGTCCTGACTTTC. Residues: CASSVWSREPGANVLTF.

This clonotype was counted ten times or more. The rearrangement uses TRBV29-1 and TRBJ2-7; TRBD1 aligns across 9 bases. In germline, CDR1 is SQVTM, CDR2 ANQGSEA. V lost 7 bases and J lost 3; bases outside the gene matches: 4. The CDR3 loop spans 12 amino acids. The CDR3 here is CSGVDRGYEQYF. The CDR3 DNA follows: TGCAGCGGGGTGGACAGGGGCTACGAGCAGTACTTC.

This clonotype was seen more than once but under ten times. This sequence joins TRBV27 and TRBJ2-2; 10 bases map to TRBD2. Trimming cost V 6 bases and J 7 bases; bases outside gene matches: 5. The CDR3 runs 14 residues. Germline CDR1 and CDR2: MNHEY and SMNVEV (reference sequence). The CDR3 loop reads CASRSGRADGELFF. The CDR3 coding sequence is TGTGCCAGCAGAAGCGGGAGGGCGGACGGGGAGCTGTTTTTT.

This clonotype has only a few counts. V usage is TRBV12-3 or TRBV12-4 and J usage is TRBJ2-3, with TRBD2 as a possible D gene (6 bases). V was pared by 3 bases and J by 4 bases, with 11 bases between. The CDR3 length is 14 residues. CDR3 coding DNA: TGTGCCAGCAGTTTGGGAGGAATCGCAGATACGCAGTATTTT. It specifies CASSLGGIADTQYF.

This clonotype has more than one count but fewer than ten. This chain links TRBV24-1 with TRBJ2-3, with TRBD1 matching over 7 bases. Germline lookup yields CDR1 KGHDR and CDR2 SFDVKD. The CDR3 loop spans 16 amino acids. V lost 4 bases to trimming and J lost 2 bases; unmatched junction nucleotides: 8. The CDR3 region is CATSDPGTAATDTQYF. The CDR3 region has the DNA TGTGCCACCAGTGACCCCGGGACAGCGGCCACAGATACGCAGTATTTT.

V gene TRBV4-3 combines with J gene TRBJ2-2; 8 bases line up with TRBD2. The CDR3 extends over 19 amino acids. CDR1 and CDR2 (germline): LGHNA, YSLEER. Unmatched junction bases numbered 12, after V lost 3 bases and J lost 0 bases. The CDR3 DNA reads TGCGCCAGCAGCCAGGCTCTACTCTTAGCGGGATCGAACACCGGGGAGCTGTTTTTT. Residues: CASSQALLLAGSNTGELFF.

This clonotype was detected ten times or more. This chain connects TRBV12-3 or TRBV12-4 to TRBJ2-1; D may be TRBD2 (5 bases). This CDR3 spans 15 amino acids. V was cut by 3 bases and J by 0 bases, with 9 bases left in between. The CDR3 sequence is CASSFRGSSYNEQFF. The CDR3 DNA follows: TGTGCCAGCAGTTTCCGAGGGAGCTCCTACAATGAGCAGTTCTTC.

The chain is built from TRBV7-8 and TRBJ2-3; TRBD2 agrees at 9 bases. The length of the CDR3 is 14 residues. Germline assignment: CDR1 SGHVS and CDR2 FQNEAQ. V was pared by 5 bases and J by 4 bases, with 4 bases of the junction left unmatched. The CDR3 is CASSLRTSADTQYF. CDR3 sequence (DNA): TGTGCCAGCAGCCTACGGACTAGCGCAGATACGCAGTATTTT.

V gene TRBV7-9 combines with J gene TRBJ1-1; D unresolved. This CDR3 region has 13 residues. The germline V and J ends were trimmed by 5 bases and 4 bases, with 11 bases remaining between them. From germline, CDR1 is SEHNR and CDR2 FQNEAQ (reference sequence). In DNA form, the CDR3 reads TGTGCCAGCAGCCTTGCTAGCGGCACTGAAGCTTTCTTT. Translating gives CASSLASGTEAFF.

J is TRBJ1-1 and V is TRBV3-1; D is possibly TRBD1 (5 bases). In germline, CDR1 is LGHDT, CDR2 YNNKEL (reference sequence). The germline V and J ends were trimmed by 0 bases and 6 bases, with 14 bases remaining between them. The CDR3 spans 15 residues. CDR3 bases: TGTGCCAGCAGCCAAGAGAGGCCGGGGGGGGCTGAAGCTTTCTTT. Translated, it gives CASSQERPGGAEAFF.

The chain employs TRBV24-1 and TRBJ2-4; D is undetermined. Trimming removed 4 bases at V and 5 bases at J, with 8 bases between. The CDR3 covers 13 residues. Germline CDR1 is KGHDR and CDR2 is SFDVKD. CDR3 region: CATSDPTENIQYF. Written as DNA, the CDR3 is TGTGCCACCAGTGACCCGACGGAAAACATTCAGTACTTC.

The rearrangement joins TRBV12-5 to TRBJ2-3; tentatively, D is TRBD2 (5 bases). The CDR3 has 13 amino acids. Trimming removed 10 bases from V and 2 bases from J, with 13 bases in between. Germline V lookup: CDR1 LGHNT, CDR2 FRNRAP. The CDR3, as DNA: TGTGCTACAGCGGTCCACCCCACAGATACGCAGTATTTT. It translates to CATAVHPTDTQYF.

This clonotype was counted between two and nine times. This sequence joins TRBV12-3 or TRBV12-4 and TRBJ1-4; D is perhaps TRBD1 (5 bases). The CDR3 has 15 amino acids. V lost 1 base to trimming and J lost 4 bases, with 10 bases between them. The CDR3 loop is CASSLVGVINEKLFF. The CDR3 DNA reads TGTGCCAGCAGTTTAGTAGGGGTTATTAATGAAAAACTGTTTTTT.

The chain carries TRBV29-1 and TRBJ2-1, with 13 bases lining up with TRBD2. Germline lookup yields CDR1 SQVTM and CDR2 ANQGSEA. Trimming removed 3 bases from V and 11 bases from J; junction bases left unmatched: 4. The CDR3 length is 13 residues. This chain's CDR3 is CSVDTSGGAQQFF. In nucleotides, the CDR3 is TGCAGCGTTGACACTAGCGGGGGGGCCCAGCAGTTCTTC.

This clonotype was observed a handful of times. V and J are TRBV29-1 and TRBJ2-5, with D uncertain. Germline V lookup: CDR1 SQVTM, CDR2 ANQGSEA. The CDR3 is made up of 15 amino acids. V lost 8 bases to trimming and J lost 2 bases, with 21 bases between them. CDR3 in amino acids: CSPEDYWQPQETQYF. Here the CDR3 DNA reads TGCAGCCCCGAAGATTACTGGCAGCCACAAGAGACCCAGTACTTC.